The T cell receptor beta chain under discussion was sequenced for a study of blood T cell repertoires in COVID-19. Clones were sequenced by immunoSEQ multiplex PCR, and TCRdb holds only the in-frame ones, with some missing. The table has over 350,000 clones, approximately 87% seen once. This TCR came from a woman in her twenties or thirties with acute COVID-19. Sequencing was done on a sample of PBMCs or T cells enriched from blood (not recorded which).

CDR3 sequence: CASSQGATTGWKGYTF. The CDR3 DNA sequence: TGCGCCAGCAGCCAAGGCGCAACGACAGGGTGGAAAGGCTACACCTTC. V gene TRBV4-1 combines with J gene TRBJ1-2; 7 nucleotides align to TRBD1. This CDR3 region has 16 residues. The trim removed 1 base at V and 8 bases at J, leaving 13 bases unmatched. Germline CDR1 reads MGHRA; CDR2 reads YSYEKL.